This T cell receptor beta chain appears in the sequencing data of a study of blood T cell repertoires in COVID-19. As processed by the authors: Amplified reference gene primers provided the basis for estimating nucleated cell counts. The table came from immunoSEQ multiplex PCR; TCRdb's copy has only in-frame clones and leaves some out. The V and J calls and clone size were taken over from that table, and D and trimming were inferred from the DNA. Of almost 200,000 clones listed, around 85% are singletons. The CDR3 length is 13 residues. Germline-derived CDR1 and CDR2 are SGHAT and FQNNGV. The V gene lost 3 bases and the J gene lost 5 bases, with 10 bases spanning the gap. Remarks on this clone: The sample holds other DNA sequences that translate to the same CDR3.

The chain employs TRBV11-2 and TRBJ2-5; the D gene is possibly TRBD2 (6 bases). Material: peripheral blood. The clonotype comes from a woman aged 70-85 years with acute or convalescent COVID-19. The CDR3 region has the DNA TGTGCCAGCAGCTTGGGACTCCGGGAGACCCAGTACTTC. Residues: CASSLGLRETQYF.